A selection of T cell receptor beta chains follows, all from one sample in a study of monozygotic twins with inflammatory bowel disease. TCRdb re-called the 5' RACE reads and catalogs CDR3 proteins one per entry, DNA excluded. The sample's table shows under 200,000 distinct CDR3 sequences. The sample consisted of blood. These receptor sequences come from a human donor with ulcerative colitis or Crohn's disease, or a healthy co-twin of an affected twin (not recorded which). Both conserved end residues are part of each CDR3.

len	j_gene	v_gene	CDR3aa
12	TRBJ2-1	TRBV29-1	CSVDLGGDEQFF
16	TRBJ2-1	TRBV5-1	CASSLALAITYNEQFF
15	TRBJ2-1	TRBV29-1	CSVGGRSSSYNEQFF
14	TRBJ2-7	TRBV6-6	CASSPKGVLKEQYF
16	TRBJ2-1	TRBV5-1	CASSLRNRGSYNEQFF
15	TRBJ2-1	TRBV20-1	CSATQSYSSYNEQFF
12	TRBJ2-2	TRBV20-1	CSARGRAGELFF
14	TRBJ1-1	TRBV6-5	CASSSPTGTRGAFF
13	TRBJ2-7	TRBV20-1	CSASPDSSYEQYF
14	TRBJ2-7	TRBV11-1	CASRRDRASYEQYF
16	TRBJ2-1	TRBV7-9	CASSHPQGRSYNEQFF
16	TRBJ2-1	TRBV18	CASSPLGPISYNEQFF
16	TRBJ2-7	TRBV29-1	CSVALSFGTGGREQYF
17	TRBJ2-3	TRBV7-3	CASSPSGVAGYTDTQYF
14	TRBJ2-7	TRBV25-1	CASSPGTANYEQYF
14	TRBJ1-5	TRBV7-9	CASSYTDSHQPQHF
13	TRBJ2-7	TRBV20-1	CSATSSRSYEQYF
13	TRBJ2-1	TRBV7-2	CASSLGSWNEQFF
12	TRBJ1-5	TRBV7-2	CASSLDFNPQHF
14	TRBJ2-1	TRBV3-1	CASSRLASENEQFF
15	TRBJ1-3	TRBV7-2	CASRLWTGSGNTIYF
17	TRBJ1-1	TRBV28	CASSSSIPTGLNTEAFF
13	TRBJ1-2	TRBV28	CASRAQVGYGYTF
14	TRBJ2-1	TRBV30	CAWSPRTVDNEQFF
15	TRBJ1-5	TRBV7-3	CASSSTGTIAEPQHF
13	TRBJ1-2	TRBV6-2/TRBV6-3	CASSYSWGRGYTF
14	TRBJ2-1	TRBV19	CASKPGTTYNEQFF
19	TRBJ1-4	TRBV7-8	CASSLSPSGAVATNEKLFF
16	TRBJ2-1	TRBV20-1	CSARAPTSGSFTEQFF
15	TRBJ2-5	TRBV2	CASYKGLAAQETQYF
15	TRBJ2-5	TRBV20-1	CSARSSGRAWETQYF
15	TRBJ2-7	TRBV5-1	CASSLVGTRGDEQYF
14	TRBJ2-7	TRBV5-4	CASSPMGSSYEQYF
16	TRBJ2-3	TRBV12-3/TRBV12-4	CASSPGTSGLTDTQYF
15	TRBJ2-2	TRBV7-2	CASSSIQGYTGELFF
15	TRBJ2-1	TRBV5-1	CASTPDRPSYNEQFF
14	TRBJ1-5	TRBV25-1	CASSKRGSNQPQHF
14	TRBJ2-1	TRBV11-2	CASSLSGRYNEQFF
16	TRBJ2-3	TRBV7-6	CASSPRSGRGTDTQYF
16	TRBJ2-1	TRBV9	CASSALPSGSDDEQFF
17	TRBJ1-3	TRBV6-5	CASSYTNTPFPGNTIYF
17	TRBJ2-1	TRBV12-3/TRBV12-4	CASSLAVATISYNEQFF
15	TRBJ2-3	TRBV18	CASSPRPGRTDTQYF
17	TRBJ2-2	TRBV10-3	CAISEGQGAMNTGELFF
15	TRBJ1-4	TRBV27	CASSLSVQGREKLFF
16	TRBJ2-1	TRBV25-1	CASTTSGASSYNEQFF
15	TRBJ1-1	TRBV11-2	CASSRGGTWDTEAFF
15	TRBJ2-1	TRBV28	CASSSPSEVYNEQFF